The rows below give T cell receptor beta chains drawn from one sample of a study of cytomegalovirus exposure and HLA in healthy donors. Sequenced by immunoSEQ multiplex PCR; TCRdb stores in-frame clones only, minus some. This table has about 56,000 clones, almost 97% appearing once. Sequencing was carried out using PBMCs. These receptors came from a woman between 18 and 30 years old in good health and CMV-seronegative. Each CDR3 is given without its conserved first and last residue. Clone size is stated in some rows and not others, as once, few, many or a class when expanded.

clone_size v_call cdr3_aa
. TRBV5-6 ASSVGEMGESNQPQH
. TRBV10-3 AISGGTGRANTGELF
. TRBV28 ASSFYDRGGEQY
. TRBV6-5 ASGQGYEQY
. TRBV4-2 ASSQGGGTNEKLF
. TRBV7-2 ASSLAATQNTEAF
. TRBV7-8 ASSLDRDTEAF
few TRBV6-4 ASSDGTSGGADTQY
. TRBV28 ASSQSGTSLHNEQF
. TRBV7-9 ASSSPDREGNIQY
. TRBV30 AWSVLGGTYEQY
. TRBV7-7 ASSPGYTDTQY
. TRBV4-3 ASSPTGLAEGGEQF
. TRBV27 ASSLEGGPYEQY
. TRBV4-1 ASSQGLTTDTQY
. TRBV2 ASRGRSTRTGEAF
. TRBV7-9 ASSSPRGSGGVY
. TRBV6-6 ASSTWDRLSTDTQY
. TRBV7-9 ASSQAGLAHNEQF
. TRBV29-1 SVGLAGATGGTDTQY
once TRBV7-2 ASNRGAGAGNYGYT
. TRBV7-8 ASSRADRTLYSNQPQH
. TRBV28 ASSPIAGIPSGNTIY
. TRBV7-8 ASSPLWGQRGQPQH